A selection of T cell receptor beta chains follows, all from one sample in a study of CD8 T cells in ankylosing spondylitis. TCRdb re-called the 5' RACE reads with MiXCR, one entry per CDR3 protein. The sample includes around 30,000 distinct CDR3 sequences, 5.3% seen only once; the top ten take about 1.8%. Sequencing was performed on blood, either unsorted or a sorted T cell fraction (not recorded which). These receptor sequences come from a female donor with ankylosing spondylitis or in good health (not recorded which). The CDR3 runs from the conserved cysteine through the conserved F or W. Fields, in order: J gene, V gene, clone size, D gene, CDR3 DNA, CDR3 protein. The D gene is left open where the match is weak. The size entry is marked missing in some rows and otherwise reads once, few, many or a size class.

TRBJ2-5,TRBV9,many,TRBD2,TGTGCCAGCAGCGCGCTGACTAGCGGCCAAGAGACCCAGTACTTC,CASSALTSGQETQYF
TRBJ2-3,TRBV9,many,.,TGTGCCAGCAGGCGGGACAACACGCAGTATTTT,CASRRDNTQYF
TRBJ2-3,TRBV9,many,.,TGTGCCAGCAGCGTAGCTGGTAGCGGCACAGATACGCAGTATTTT,CASSVAGSGTDTQYF
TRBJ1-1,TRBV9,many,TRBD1,TGTGCCAGCAGCCCACTACCGGGACAGACTGAAGCTTTCTTT,CASSPLPGQTEAFF
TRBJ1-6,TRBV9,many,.,TGTGCCAGCAGCGCCACCGGGCCTAATAATTCACCCCTCCACTTT,CASSATGPNNSPLHF
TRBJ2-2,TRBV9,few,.,TGTGCCAGCAGCGCTGGGCGCGGGGAGCTGTTTTTT,CASSAGRGELFF
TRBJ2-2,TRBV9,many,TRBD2,TGTGCCAGCAGCGCGGGACTAGCCGTCGGGGAGCTGTTTTTT,CASSAGLAVGELFF
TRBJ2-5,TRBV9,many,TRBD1,TGTGCCAGCAGCTTCCGGGACAGGGGCTTGTACCAAGAGACCCAGTACTTC,CASSFRDRGLYQETQYF
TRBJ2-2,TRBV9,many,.,TGTGCCAGCAGCGTAGACAACACCGGGGAGCTGTTTTTT,CASSVDNTGELFF
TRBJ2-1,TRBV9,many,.,TGTGCCAGCAGCGGTCTACAGGGAGGTTACAATGAGCAGTTCTTC,CASSGLQGGYNEQFF
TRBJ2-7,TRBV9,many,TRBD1,TGTGCCAGCAGCAATAGGGACAGGGGATACGAGCATTACTTC,CASSNRDRGYEHYF
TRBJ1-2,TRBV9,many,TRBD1,TGTGCCAGCAGCACCCGCCGACAGGGGCATGGCTACACCTTC,CASSTRRQGHGYTF
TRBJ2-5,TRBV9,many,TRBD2,TGTGCCAGCAGCGTAGGGCGGGGGGGCCAAGAGACCCAGTACTTC,CASSVGRGGQETQYF
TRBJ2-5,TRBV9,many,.,TGTGCCAGCAGCGGGCTTTTGCACGGGGAGACCCAGTACTTC,CASSGLLHGETQYF
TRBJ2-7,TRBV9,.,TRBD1,TGTGCCAGCAGCGTAGGTGCAGGGGGTTTCTCCTACGAGCAGTACTTC,CASSVGAGGFSYEQYF
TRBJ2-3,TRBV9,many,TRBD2,TGTGCCAGCAGCGTAGAGGGCGGGGGGGCCGGAGATACGCAGTATTTT,CASSVEGGGAGDTQYF
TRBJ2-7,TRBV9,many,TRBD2,TGTGCCAGCAGCGCTGGTGGACTAGCGGGTTGGGAGCAGTACTTC,CASSAGGLAGWEQYF
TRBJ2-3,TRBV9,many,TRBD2,TGTGCCAGCAGCGCCGGAGTGAGCGGGGGGGTTTCAGATACGCAGTATTTT,CASSAGVSGGVSDTQYF
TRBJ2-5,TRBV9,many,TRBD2,TGTGCCAGCAGCGTCGGGACTAGCGGGGGGACTCAAGAGACCCAGTACTTC,CASSVGTSGGTQETQYF
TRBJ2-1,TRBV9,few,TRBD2,TGTGCCAGCAGCGCGGCGGGAGATTCAAGTGAGCAGTTCTTC,CASSAAGDSSEQFF
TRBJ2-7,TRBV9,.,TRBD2,TGTGCCAGCAGCGTAGGCCCACTAGCGGGAGGGTACGAGCAGTACTTC,CASSVGPLAGGYEQYF
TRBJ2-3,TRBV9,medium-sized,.,TGTGCCAGCAGCGATAAGGGTGGCACAGATACGCAGTATTTT,CASSDKGGTDTQYF
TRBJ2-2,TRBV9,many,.,TGTGCCAGCAGCGTAGGAACGACCGGGGAGCTGTTTTTT,CASSVGTTGELFF
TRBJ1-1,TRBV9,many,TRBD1,TGTGCCAGCAGCCCAGGGGGACCGAACACTGAAGCTTTCTTT,CASSPGGPNTEAFF
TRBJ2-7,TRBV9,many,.,TGTGCCAGCAGCGTAGCGGGGCGCAACGAGCAGTACTTC,CASSVAGRNEQYF
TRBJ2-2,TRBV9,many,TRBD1,TGTGCCAGCAGCCCCAGACAGGGGGCAAGCACCGGGGAGCTGTTTTTT,CASSPRQGASTGELFF
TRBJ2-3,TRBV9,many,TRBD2,TGTGCCAGCAGCGTTACGGGGGGGCGCACAGATACGCAGTATTTT,CASSVTGGRTDTQYF
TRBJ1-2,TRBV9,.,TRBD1,TGTGCCAGCAGCGCCCACCGGGACAGGGGCCCCTACGGGGGCTACACCTTC,CASSAHRDRGPYGGYTF
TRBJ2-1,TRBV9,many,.,TGTGCCAGCAGCCCGACGCCCTCGGCAGGGGAGGGCAATGAGCAGTTCTTC,CASSPTPSAGEGNEQFF
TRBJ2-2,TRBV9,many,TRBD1,TGTGCCAGCAGGGGCCGTGGACAGGGCTTGTTTGGCACCGGGGAGCTGTTTTTT,CASRGRGQGLFGTGELFF
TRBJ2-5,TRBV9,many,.,TGTGCCAGCAGCGTTTTTATAGGGAGTCAAGAGACCCAGTACTTC,CASSVFIGSQETQYF
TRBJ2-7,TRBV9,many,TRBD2,TGTGCCAGCAGCGTCACGGCGGGGGGCCTCGGGCTTTACGAGCAGTACTTC,CASSVTAGGLGLYEQYF
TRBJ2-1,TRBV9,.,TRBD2,TGTGCCAGCAGCACCCGGGGGGGCACTACAGTTGAGCAGTTCTTC,CASSTRGGTTVEQFF
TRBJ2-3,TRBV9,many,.,TGTGCCAGCAGCGTATCCTCGACTTGGGGGGGGGCTGATACGCAGTATTTT,CASSVSSTWGGADTQYF
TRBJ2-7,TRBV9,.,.,TGTGCCAGCAGCGTCTGGGGATTAGGGGAGCAGTACTTC,CASSVWGLGEQYF
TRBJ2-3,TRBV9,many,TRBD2,TGTGCCAGCAGCCCAAGGACTAGCGGTCTCACAGATACGCAGTATTTT,CASSPRTSGLTDTQYF
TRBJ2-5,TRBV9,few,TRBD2,TGTGCCAGCAGCCCCAGAGGGGGGCTAGCGGGGGTCCAAGAGACCCAGTACTTC,CASSPRGGLAGVQETQYF
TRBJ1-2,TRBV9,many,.,TGTGCCAGCAGCGTAGATCCGACAGTCTATGGCTACACCTTC,CASSVDPTVYGYTF
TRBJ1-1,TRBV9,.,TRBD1,TGTGCCAGCAGCGGTGGACAGGGGCGGGATGAAGCTTTCTTT,CASSGGQGRDEAFF
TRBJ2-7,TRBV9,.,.,TGTGCCAGCAGCGTTTCTTTGGGGGACGGGCCCTCCTACGAGCAGTACTTC,CASSVSLGDGPSYEQYF
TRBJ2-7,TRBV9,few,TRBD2,TGTGCCAGCAGCCCGCCGGGGGGAGAGGTCGGGAACGAGCAGTACTTC,CASSPPGGEVGNEQYF
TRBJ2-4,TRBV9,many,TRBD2,TGTGCCAGCAGCCCGCGCAGCGGGGGGGTACAAAACATTCAGTACTTC,CASSPRSGGVQNIQYF
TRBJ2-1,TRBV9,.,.,TGTGCCAGCAGCGTAGAGTGGGAGGCGGCCAATGAGCAGTTCTTC,CASSVEWEAANEQFF
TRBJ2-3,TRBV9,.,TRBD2,TGTGCCAGCACCCGACTAGCGGGGGGCACAGATACGCAGTATTTT,CASTRLAGGTDTQYF
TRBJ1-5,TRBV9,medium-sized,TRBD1,TGTGCCAGCAGCGCGAGGGGGACAGATGGTCAGCCCCAGCATTTT,CASSARGTDGQPQHF
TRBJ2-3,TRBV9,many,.,TGTGCCAGCAGCGTAGATCGGGGGGCAGGAGATACGCAGTATTTT,CASSVDRGAGDTQYF
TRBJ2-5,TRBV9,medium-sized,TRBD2,TGTGCCAGCAGCGCCCAGATGACTAGCGGGGGGGAGACCCAGTACTTC,CASSAQMTSGGETQYF